Each of the 19 T cell receptor beta chains below was sequenced from the same sample in a study of beta chain features in type 1 diabetes. These receptors lack a known antigen. Expressed TCRB transcripts were sequenced after all isolated RNA was converted to cDNA. The data were produced by immunoSEQ multiplex PCR, yet TCRdb's version contains in-frame clones alone and is incomplete. The sample has 150,000 to 200,000 clones, about 7.9% seen once. Study conclusions and caveats: Within each of all four CD4+ subsets, Type 1 diabetes patients had TCRB CDR3s that were moderately but significantly shorter.

The sample was central memory CD4+ T cells from blood. These receptors all come from a man between 18 and 35 years old with type 1 diabetes.

As to this clone: A read error is likely, as this CDR3 ends without the conserved phenylalanine or tryptophan. The DNA is left out, because the CDR3 cannot be placed on it with certainty; the CDR3 is given as TCRdb lists it. This chain connects TRBV7-8 to TRBJ2-3; the DNA was not used to check the table's D call, TRBD2. The CDR3 adds up to 13 amino acids, both ends counted. CDR1 is SGHVS, CDR2 FQNEAQ, per germline. CDR3 loop: CASSFPGTSGVVV.

Notes on this clone: The sample contains more than one DNA sequence encoding this CDR3. The chain recombines TRBV5-6 with TRBJ2-7; D remains unclear. Trimming took off 0 bases at V and 2 bases at J, with 3 bases between the two ends. CDR1 is SGHDT and CDR2 is YYEEEE in the germline V gene. The CDR3 totals 12 residues. CDR3 region: CASSLGAYEQYF. In nucleotides, the CDR3 is TGTGCCAGCAGCTTGGGAGCCTACGAGCAGTACTTC.

The sample holds a few counts of this clone. The CDR3 DNA reads TGTGCCAGCAGTTTCTACGGGGGTACCGGGGAGCTGTTTTTT. Protein product: CASSFYGGTGELFF. The chain couples TRBV27 to TRBJ2-2; D is perhaps TRBD2 (6 bases). The CDR3 is 14 amino acids. CDR1 is MNHEY, CDR2 SMNVEV, per germline (reference sequence). Trimming left V 3 bases short and J 5 bases short, with 10 bases between.

A few counts support this clone. The rearrangement joins TRBV19 to TRBJ2-2; no reliable D call. This CDR3 is built from 15 residues. CDR1 is LNHDA and CDR2 is SQIVND in the germline V gene (reference sequence). V was pared by 1 base and J by 3 bases, with 9 bases between. The CDR3, as DNA: TGTGCCAGTAGTATAGTCGACAAGGACACCGGGGAGCTGTTTTTT. Translation: CASSIVDKDTGELFF.

This clone turned up a few times. V and J are TRBV5-4 and TRBJ2-7, with D hard to call. V gave up 10 bases and J gave up 0 bases, with 14 bases separating them. The germline V gene has CDR1 SGHNT and CDR2 YYREEE (reference sequence). This CDR3 has 13 amino acids. DNA for the CDR3: TGTGCCTACTCCAGACTGGGCTCCTACGAGCAGTACTTC. Residues: CAYSRLGSYEQYF.

The chain employs TRBV19 and TRBJ1-5, with 8 bases matching TRBD1. The CDR3 has 13 amino acids. J gave up 5 bases and V 6 bases, and 3 bases lay outside the gene matches. Germline values: CDR1 LNHDA, CDR2 SQIVND (reference sequence). The DNA of the CDR3 is TGTGCCAGTAGCCCGACAGGGGATCAGCCCCAGCATTTT. As protein: CASSPTGDQPQHF.

V and J are TRBV7-6 and TRBJ2-5; D perhaps matches TRBD2 (6 bases). The tail of the sequence fits TRBJ2-7 better, so the J call may be wrong. The CDR3 loop spans 16 amino acids. Germline loops: CDR1 SGHVS, CDR2 FNYEAQ. CDR3 DNA sequence: TGTGCCAGCAGCCTCCGAACGGGAGCCGGGGCGGGCGAGCAGTACTTC. It yields the protein CASSLRTGAGAGEQYF.

V gene TRBV19 combines with J gene TRBJ1-2; D remains ambiguous. Trimming removed 5 bases at V and 8 bases at J, with 12 bases between. Germline CDR1 LNHDA, CDR2 SQIVND (reference sequence). This CDR3 has 12 amino acids. The CDR3 here is CASSPGLRGYTF. As DNA, the CDR3 is TGTGCCAGTAGTCCAGGACTAAGGGGCTACACCTTC.

This clone was detected a few times. CDR3 in DNA: TGTGCCAGCAGCGGGGCTGGACAGGGATCCTACGAGCAGTACTTC. Translating it yields CASSGAGQGSYEQYF. V usage is TRBV5-5 and J usage is TRBJ2-7; TRBD1 aligns across 8 bases. The germline gives CDR1 SGHKS, CDR2 YYEKEE (reference sequence). The CDR3 sequence is 15 residues long. V dropped 4 bases and J dropped 1; count of bases not matched to a gene: 7.

Ten or more counts support this clone. The J gene is TRBJ2-5, the V gene TRBV5-1, with D unresolved. The CDR3 runs to 14 residues. The germline V gene encodes CDR1 SGHRS and CDR2 YFSETQ. V lost 5 bases and J lost 2, with 13 bases in between. The CDR3 DNA follows: TGCGCCAGCAGTCGAGGCGGAGAGCAAGAGACCCAGTACTTC. It encodes CASSRGGEQETQYF.

This clone was detected a few times. The chain is built from TRBV28 and TRBJ1-2; no reliable D call. CDR3 length: 14 amino acids. Trimming left V 4 bases short and J 3 bases short, with 12 bases between. CDR1 is MDHEN and CDR2 is SYDVKM in the germline V gene. The CDR3 bases are TGTGCCAGCAGTTCGCCCCTCCTATACTATGGCTACACCTTC. It is translated as CASSSPLLYYGYTF.

This chain joins TRBV5-1 and TRBJ2-1, with TRBD2 identical over 12 bases. Germline V lookup: CDR1 SGHRS, CDR2 YFSETQ. Germline trimming cut 0 bases from V and 6 bases from J; bases unmatched to any gene: 7. This CDR3 spans 17 amino acids. As DNA, the CDR3 is TGCGCCAGCAGCTTGGAAATACTAGCGGGGGGCGGCAATGAGCAGTTCTTC. It codes for CASSLEILAGGGNEQFF.

The J gene is TRBJ1-2, the V gene TRBV10-1; D is possibly TRBD1 (5 bases). CDR1 and CDR2 (germline): WNHNN, SYGVQD (reference sequence). The ends were cut back, 4 bases at V and 2 bases at J, with 8 bases in the middle. CDR3 length: 13 amino acids. CDR3 sequence (DNA): TGCGCCAGCAGTGCTCAGGGAAACTATGGCTACACCTTC. Protein: CASSAQGNYGYTF.

The V and J genes are TRBV30 and TRBJ2-3; 8 nucleotides align to TRBD2. CDR3 size: 16 residues. The germline V gene encodes CDR1 GTSNPN and CDR2 SVGIG (reference sequence). V shed 0 bases and J 4 bases; nucleotides not matched to a gene: 9. The CDR3 region has the DNA TGTGCCTGGAGTGTACTTATCGGGGGGGGCGCAGATACGCAGTATTTT. Translating it yields CAWSVLIGGGADTQYF.

CDR3 residues: CATQGWLGQPQHF. The CDR3 nucleotides read TGTGCCACACAGGGGTGGTTGGGTCAGCCCCAGCATTTT. The V call is TRBV10-3, the J call TRBJ1-5, with 7 positions matching TRBD1. J was trimmed by 6 bases and V by 10 bases; bases with no gene match: 9. CDR3 size: 13 residues. CDR1 and CDR2 (germline): ENHRY, SYGVKD.

The V gene is TRBV29-1, the J gene TRBJ2-5; 8 positions agree with TRBD2. The ends lost 6 bases at V and 4 bases at J; junction bases unmatched: 16. The germline V gene encodes CDR1 SQVTM and CDR2 ANQGSEA. This CDR3 contains 16 residues. CDR3 DNA: TGCAGCGTGAAACGGGGGGGCTCGGCCCTTGCAGAGACCCAGTACTTC. Its translation: CSVKRGGSALAETQYF.

This chain connects TRBV10-2 to TRBJ2-7; TRBD2 might be the D (5 bases). V shed 4 bases and J shed 7 bases, with 29 bases lying between them. The CDR3 has 18 residues. Germline-derived CDR1 and CDR2 are WSHSY and SAAADI. CDR3 in amino acids: CASSAGPTTWRDTSEQYF. In nucleotides, the CDR3 is TGCGCCAGCAGTGCGGGCCCCACGACATGGCGAGATACTAGTGAGCAGTACTTC.

This clone was detected only a few times. The chain recombines TRBV5-6 with TRBJ2-5; 7 bases are shared with TRBD1. The germline V gene encodes CDR1 SGHDT and CDR2 YYEEEE. The V gene end was trimmed by 1 base and the J gene end by 1 base; junction bases not matched to a gene: 7. The CDR3 is 16 residues long. The CDR3 DNA follows: TGTGCCAGCAGCTTGAGAAACTACAGGGGCCAAGAGACCCAGTACTTC. This gives the protein CASSLRNYRGQETQYF.

This clone was found a few times. The V and J genes are TRBV28 and TRBJ1-5; no clear D. Trimming removed 8 bases at V and 5 bases at J, with 16 bases between. The CDR3 has 14 amino acids. CDR1 is MDHEN and CDR2 is SYDVKM in the germline V gene. CDR3 nucleotides: TGTGCCAGCTCGAGGGTTCGCGGGGATCAGCCCCAGCATTTT. Its translation is CASSRVRGDQPQHF.